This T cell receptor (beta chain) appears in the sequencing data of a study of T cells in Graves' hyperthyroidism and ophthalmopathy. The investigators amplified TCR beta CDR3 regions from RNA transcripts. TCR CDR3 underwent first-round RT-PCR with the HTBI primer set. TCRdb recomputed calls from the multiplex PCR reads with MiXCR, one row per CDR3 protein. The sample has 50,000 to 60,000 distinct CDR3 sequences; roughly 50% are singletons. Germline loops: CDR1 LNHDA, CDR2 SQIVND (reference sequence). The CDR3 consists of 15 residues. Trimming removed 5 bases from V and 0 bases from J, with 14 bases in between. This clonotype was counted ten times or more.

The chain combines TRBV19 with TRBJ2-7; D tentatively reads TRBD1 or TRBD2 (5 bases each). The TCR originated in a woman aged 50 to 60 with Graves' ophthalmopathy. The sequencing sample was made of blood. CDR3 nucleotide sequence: TGTGCCAGTAGTGGGGGAGCAGGGAACTCCTACGAGCAGTACTTC. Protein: CASSGGAGNSYEQYF. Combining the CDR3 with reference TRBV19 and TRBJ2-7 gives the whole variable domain DGGITQSPKYLFRKEGQNVTLSCEQNLNHDAMYWYRQDPGQGLRLIYYSQIVNDFQKGDIAEGYSVSREKKESFPLTVTSAQKNPTAFYLCASSGGAGNSYEQYFGPGTRLTVT.